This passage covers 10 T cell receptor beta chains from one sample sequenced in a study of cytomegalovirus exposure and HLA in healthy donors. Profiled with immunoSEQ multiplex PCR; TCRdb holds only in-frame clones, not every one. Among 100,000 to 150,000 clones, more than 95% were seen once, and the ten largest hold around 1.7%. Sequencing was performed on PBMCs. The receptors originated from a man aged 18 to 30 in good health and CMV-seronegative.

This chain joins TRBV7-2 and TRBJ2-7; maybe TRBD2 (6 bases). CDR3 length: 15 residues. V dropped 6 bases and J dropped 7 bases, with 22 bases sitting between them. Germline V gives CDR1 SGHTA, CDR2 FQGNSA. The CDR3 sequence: CASRMGLAPLWEQYF. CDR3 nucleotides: TGTGCCAGCAGGATGGGACTTGCCCCCCTCTGGGAGCAGTACTTC.

The CDR3 is CASTLPRTRGTEAFF. The CDR3 DNA sequence: TGTGCCAGCACCTTACCGCGGACGCGGGGGACTGAAGCTTTCTTT. This rearrangement joins TRBV28 to TRBJ1-1; perhaps TRBD1 as D (5 bases). V was cut by 7 bases and J by 5 bases, with 20 bases left in between. Per germline, CDR1 MDHEN and CDR2 SYDVKM. CDR3 length: 15 amino acids. Looking up the rest from reference TRBV28 and TRBJ1-1 gives the full variable domain: DVKVTQSSRYLVKRTGEKVFLECVQDMDHENMFWYRQDPGLGLRLIYFSYDVKMKEKGDIPEGYSVSREKKERFSLILESASTNQTSMYLCASTLPRTRGTEAFFGQGTRLTVV.

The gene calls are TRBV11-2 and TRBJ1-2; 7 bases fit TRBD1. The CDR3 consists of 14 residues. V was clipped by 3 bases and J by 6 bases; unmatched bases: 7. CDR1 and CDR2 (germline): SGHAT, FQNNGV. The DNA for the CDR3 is TGTGCCAGCAGCTTGTTTACAGGGGATAATGGCTACACCTTC. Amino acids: CASSLFTGDNGYTF.

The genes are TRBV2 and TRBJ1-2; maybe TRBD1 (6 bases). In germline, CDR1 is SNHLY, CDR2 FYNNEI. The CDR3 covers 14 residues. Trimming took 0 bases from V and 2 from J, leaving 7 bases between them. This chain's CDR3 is CASSEAGANYGYTF. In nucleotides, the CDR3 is TGTGCCAGCAGTGAAGCGGGGGCGAACTATGGCTACACCTTC.

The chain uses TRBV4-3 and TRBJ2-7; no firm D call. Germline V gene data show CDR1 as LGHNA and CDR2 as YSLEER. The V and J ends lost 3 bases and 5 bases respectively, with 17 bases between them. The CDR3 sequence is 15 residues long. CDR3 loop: CASSQIYRGPNEQYF. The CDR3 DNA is TGCGCCAGCAGCCAGATCTATCGTGGTCCGAACGAGCAGTACTTC.

CDR3 bases: TGTGCCAGCTCACCAGGGACAGGGGACCAAGAGACCCAGTACTTC. It specifies CASSPGTGDQETQYF. The chain carries TRBV18 and TRBJ2-5; 10 nucleotides agree with TRBD1. Trimming took 2 bases from V and 0 from J; bases not matched to a gene: 0. The germline V gene has CDR1 KGHSH and CDR2 LQKENI. This CDR3 is 15 amino acids long.

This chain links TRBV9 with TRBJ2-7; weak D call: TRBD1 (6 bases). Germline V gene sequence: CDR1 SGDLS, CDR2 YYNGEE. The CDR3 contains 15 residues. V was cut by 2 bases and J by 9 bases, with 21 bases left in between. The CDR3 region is CASSVGAGQPWGQYF. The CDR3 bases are TGTGCCAGCAGCGTGGGGGCTGGACAGCCCTGGGGGCAGTACTTC.

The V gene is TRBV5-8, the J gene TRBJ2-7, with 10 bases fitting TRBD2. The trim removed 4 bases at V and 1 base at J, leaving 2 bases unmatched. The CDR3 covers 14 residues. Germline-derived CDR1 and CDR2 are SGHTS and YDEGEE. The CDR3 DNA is TGTGCCAGCAGCACACTAGCGGGGTCCTACGAGCAGTACTTC. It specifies CASSTLAGSYEQYF.

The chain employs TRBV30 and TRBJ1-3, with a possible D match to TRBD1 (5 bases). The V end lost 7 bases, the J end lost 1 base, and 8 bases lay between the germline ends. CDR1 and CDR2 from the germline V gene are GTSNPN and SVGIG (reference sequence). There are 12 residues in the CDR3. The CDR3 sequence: CASQGSGNTIYF. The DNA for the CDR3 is TGTGCCTCCCAGGGATCTGGAAACACCATATATTTT.

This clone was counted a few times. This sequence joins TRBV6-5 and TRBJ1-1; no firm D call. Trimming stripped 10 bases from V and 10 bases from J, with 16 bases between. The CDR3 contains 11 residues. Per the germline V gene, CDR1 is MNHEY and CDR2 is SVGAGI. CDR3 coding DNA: TGTGCCACCGTTTTATTGGGAGGAGCTTTCTTT. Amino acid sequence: CATVLLGGAFF.